The next 8 T cell receptor beta chains were all read from a single sample in a study of blood T cell repertoires in COVID-19. Sequencing used immunoSEQ multiplex PCR; TCRdb keeps in-frame clones, though not all of them. The table lists approximately 52,000 clones, 85% to 95% of them singletons, with 3.1% in the top ten. Sequenced material: peripheral blood. These receptors were taken from a middle-aged man with acute or convalescent COVID-19.

This chain connects TRBV6-4 to TRBJ2-7; D possibly corresponds to TRBD1 (5 bases). V gave up 7 bases and J gave up 1 base, with 20 bases separating them. The CDR3 runs 16 residues. The V gene's germline CDR1 is MRHNA and CDR2 SNTAGT. CDR3 sequence: CASIPGAKHSSYEQYF. CDR3 sequence (DNA): TGTGCCAGCATCCCTGGGGCGAAGCACTCATCCTACGAGCAGTACTTC.

This clone has just one count. The V call is TRBV15, the J call TRBJ1-3; tentatively, D is TRBD1 (5 bases). V was pared by 0 bases and J by 0 bases, with 6 bases between. The CDR3 extends over 15 amino acids. The germline V gene has CDR1 LNHNV and CDR2 YYDKDF (reference sequence). CDR3 amino acids: CATSRDRVSGNTIYF. The DNA for the CDR3 is TGTGCCACCAGCAGAGACAGGGTCTCTGGAAACACCATATATTTT.

This sequence joins TRBV18 and TRBJ1-2; 11 bases fit TRBD1. The germline V gene encodes CDR1 KGHSH and CDR2 LQKENI. The junction had 2 bases not matched to a gene; V was cut back by 5 bases and J by 6 bases. This CDR3 is built from 13 residues. The CDR3 sequence: CASSGTGGDGYTF. The DNA of the CDR3 is TGTGCCAGCTCAGGGACAGGGGGAGATGGCTACACCTTC. The complete variable domain, with remaining parts taken from reference TRBV18 and TRBJ1-2, reads NAGVMQNPRHLVRRRGQEARLRCSPMKGHSHVYWYRQLPEEGLKFMVYLQKENIIDESGMPKERFSAEFPKEGPSILRIQQVVRGDSAAYFCASSGTGGDGYTFGSGTRLTVV.

The CDR3 sequence: CASTPTGGSEKLFF. The CDR3 DNA reads as TGTGCCAGTACCCCGACAGGGGGCAGTGAAAAACTGTTTTTT. This sequence joins TRBV19 and TRBJ1-4; TRBD1 agrees at 10 bases. V shed 7 bases, J shed 7 bases, and the junction held 6 bases outside the gene matches. This CDR3 spans 14 amino acids. Per germline, CDR1 LNHDA and CDR2 SQIVND (reference sequence).

This clone has just one count. The CDR3 DNA reads TGCGCCAGCAGTCAATCGACTAGCGGGGGGCCCTCCTACAATGAGCAGTTCTTC. Translating gives CASSQSTSGGPSYNEQFF. The V and J genes are TRBV23-1 and TRBJ2-1, with 13 bases fitting TRBD2. TRBV23-1 is annotated as an ORF whose role is uncertain. The V and J ends lost 0 bases and 0 bases, in that order; junction bases with no gene match: 2. CDR3 size: 18 residues.

This chain joins TRBV30 and TRBJ2-1; D ambiguous. The CDR3 covers 13 residues. V shed 0 bases and J shed 7 bases, with 10 bases lying between them. Germline-derived CDR1 and CDR2 are GTSNPN and SVGIG (reference sequence). CDR3 amino acids: CAWSVLEKNEQFF. CDR3 in DNA: TGTGCCTGGAGTGTTCTCGAGAAAAATGAGCAGTTCTTC. The full variable domain, with the rest looked up from reference TRBV30 and TRBJ2-1, is SQTIHQWPATLVQPVGSPLSLECTVEGTSNPNLYWYRQAAGRGLQLLFYSVGIGQISSEVPQNLSASRPQDRQFILSSKKLLLSDSGFYLCAWSVLEKNEQFFGPGTRLTVL.

V usage is TRBV18 and J usage is TRBJ1-4; D is ambiguous. The CDR3 is made up of 14 amino acids. With 5 bases removed from V and 8 bases from J, the gap between germline ends came to 15 bases. Germline V gene sequence: CDR1 KGHSH, CDR2 LQKENI. The CDR3 protein is CASSAGGLNEKLFF. DNA of the CDR3: TGTGCCAGCTCAGCGGGAGGCTTGAACGAAAAACTGTTTTTT. Using reference TRBV18 and TRBJ1-4 for the parts outside the CDR3, the full variable domain is NAGVMQNPRHLVRRRGQEARLRCSPMKGHSHVYWYRQLPEEGLKFMVYLQKENIIDESGMPKERFSAEFPKEGPSILRIQQVVRGDSAAYFCASSAGGLNEKLFFGSGTQLSVL.

This clone was observed a few times. The CDR3 nucleotides read TGTGCCAGCAGCATGGACAGCGTCTATGGCTACACCTTC. It is translated as CASSMDSVYGYTF. J is TRBJ1-2 and V is TRBV6-5; possibly TRBD1 for D (6 bases). Germline CDR1 and CDR2: MNHEY and SVGAGI. The CDR3 is 13 residues long. Trimming shortened V by 6 bases and J by 4 bases, and 12 bases separated the two germline ends.